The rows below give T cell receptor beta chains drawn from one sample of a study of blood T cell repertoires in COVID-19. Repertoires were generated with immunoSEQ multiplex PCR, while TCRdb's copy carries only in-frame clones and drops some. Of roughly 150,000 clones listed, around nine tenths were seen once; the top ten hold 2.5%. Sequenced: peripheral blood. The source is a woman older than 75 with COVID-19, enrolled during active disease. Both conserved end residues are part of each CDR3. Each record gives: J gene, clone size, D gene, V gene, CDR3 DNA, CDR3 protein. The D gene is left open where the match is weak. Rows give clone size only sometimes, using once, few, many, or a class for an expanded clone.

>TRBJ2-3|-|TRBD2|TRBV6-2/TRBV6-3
TGTGCCAGCAGTTCAACCCCCGGGACTAGCGGGACCCGGCAGTATTTT
CASSSTPGTSGTRQYF
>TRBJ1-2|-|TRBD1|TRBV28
TGTGCCAGCACTAGTGGAACAGGGGACTATGGCTACACCTTC
CASTSGTGDYGYTF
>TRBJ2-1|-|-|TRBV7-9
TGTGCCAGCAGCTCTAGCGCCATCGACATAGGGAACAATGAGCAGTTCTTC
CASSSSAIDIGNNEQFF
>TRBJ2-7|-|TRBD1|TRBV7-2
TGTGCCAGCAGCTTCGGGACAGGGGGCTACGAGCAGTACTTC
CASSFGTGGYEQYF
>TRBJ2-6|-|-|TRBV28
TGTGCCAGCTGGGGGGTAGAGTCTGGGGCCAACGTCCTGACTTTC
CASWGVESGANVLTF
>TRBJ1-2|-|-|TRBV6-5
TGTGCCAGCAGTCAGGGGTTTGGCTACACCTTC
CASSQGFGYTF
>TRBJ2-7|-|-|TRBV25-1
TGTGCCAGCATTAGCCACGAGCAGTACTTC
CASISHEQYF
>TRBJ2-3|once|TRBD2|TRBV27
TGTGCCAGCAGTTACAGCGGGAGGTTCACAGATACGCAGTATTTT
CASSYSGRFTDTQYF
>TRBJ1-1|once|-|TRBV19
TGTGCCAGTAGTACCCGGACAGCGTCCAACACTGAAGCTTTCTTT
CASSTRTASNTEAFF
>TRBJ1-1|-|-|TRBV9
TGTGCCAGCAGCGTGATGGGCGGGACGAACACTGAAGCTTTCTTT
CASSVMGGTNTEAFF
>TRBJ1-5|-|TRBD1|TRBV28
TGTGCCAGCAGTCCCCACCAGACAGGGGGCAATCAGCCCCAGCATTTT
CASSPHQTGGNQPQHF
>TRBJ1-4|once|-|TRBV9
TGTGCCAGCACCCCCGGGGGAACTAATGAAAAACTGTTTTTT
CASTPGGTNEKLFF
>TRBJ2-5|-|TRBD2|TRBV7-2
TGTGCCAGCAGCGACCGGCGGGAGGGCAAAGAGACCCAGTACTTC
CASSDRREGKETQYF
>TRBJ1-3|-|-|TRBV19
TGTGCCAGTAGTATTTGGGCCCGAAGCTCTGGAAACACCATATATTTT
CASSIWARSSGNTIYF
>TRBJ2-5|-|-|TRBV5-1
TGCGCCAGCAGCTTGCGGACAGTACAAGAGACCCAGTACTTC
CASSLRTVQETQYF
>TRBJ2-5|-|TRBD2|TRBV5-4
TGTGCCAGCTTTCTAGCGGGAGGCGGGAGGGAGACCCAGTACTTC
CASFLAGGGRETQYF
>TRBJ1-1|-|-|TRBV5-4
TGTGCCAGCAGCTCCAGGGACTGGAACACTGAAGCTTTCTTT
CASSSRDWNTEAFF